This entry describes one T cell receptor beta chain. The CDR3 consists of 14 residues. Germline V gene lookup returns CDR1 MNHNY and CDR2 SVGAGI (reference sequence). Trimming at V came to 7 bases and at J to 1 base, leaving 5 bases not matched to a gene. These data originate in a study of blood T cell repertoires in COVID-19. Overall study context: Whether acute or convalescent, the COVID-19 samples came from the United States, Italy and Spain.

Seattle participants joined during active infection and were tracked over time. How the authors handled the data: Amplification of reference gene primers was used by the study to estimate nucleated cell counts. Clones were sequenced by immunoSEQ multiplex PCR, and TCRdb holds only the in-frame ones, with some missing. The V and J calls and clone size were taken over from that table, and D and trimming were inferred from the DNA. Of roughly 440,000 clones listed, about 87% are singletons. Input material: peripheral blood. This clonotype originated in a woman between 45 and 65 years old with COVID-19, enrolled during active disease. The chain employs TRBV6-6 and TRBJ1-1; 8 bases fit TRBD1. CDR3 in DNA: TGTGCCAGCACCTACGGGACAGGGAACACTGAAGCTTTCTTT. The encoded protein is CASTYGTGNTEAFF.